Sequencing of this T cell receptor (beta chain) was carried out in a study of T cell repertoires in cytomegalovirus infection. Study details: CMV infection and matching HLA type were both indicated by public TCR beta signatures.

V shed 0 bases and J shed 1 base, with 6 bases lying between them. The CDR3 runs to 14 residues. Germline V lookup: CDR1 SGHVS, CDR2 FQNEAQ. General study points: Dominant in the ex vivo response were TCR beta clonotypes restricted by HLA-C and specific for CMV.

TCRdb ran MiXCR on the reads and lists one entry per CDR3 protein. This sample has 250,000 or so distinct CDR3 sequences; approximately 13% occur once, and the top ten carry 1.6%. This clonotype came up many times. The target antigen is unknown. This receptor was obtained from a human donor in good health (CMV status not recorded). Some clones in this sample may be carry-over from other donors' samples. Sequenced input: PBMCs. V is TRBV7-8 and J is TRBJ1-1; the D is unclear. The CDR3 nucleotides read TGTGCCAGCAGCTTAGCAGACGGGAACACTGAAGCTTTCTTT. Translating it yields CASSLADGNTEAFF.